The 9 T cell receptor beta chains presented below share a single source sample, sequenced in a study of blood T cell repertoires in COVID-19. TCRdb keeps only in-frame clones here, not all; method: immunoSEQ multiplex PCR. The sample lists hundreds of thousands of clones, approximately 86% occurring once. The sequenced sample consisted of peripheral blood. These receptors were taken from a human donor in a cohort sampled during active COVID-19.

This clone was detected only once. This chain connects TRBV7-2 to TRBJ2-7; 8 bases are shared with TRBD2. Germline values: CDR1 SGHTA, CDR2 FQGNSA. V was clipped by 1 base and J by 0 bases; unmatched bases: 5. The CDR3 extends over 16 amino acids. CDR3 nucleotides: TGTGCCAGCAGCTTAGAGGGCGGGAGGAGCTCCTACGAGCAGTACTTC. This gives the protein CASSLEGGRSSYEQYF.

The chain's CDR3 is CASSTTGQGQETQYF. The CDR3 DNA reads as TGTGCCAGCTCTACTACGGGACAGGGTCAAGAGACCCAGTACTTC. The chain links TRBV6-5 to TRBJ2-5; 9 bases agree with TRBD1. The CDR3 is 15 residues long. CDR1 MNHEY and CDR2 SVGAGI come from the germline V gene. Losses at the gene ends were 8 bases for V and 2 bases for J; bases not matched to a gene: 9.

This chain joins TRBV7-9 and TRBJ2-5; tentative D call: TRBD2 (7 bases). Trimming removed 5 bases at V and 2 bases at J, with 12 bases between. This CDR3 contains 14 residues. Germline V CDR1 and CDR2: SEHNR, FQNEAQ (reference sequence). Here the CDR3 reads CASSKGGEQETQYF. CDR3 DNA: TGTGCCAGCAGCAAAGGGGGGGAACAAGAGACCCAGTACTTC.

The chain uses TRBV7-7 and TRBJ1-1; 10 nucleotides align to TRBD1. CDR1 is SSHAT, CDR2 FNYEAQ, per germline (reference sequence). The CDR3 length is 20 residues. J was trimmed by 7 bases and V by 5 bases; bases with no gene match: 25. The CDR3 coding sequence is TGTGCCAGCAGCCTGGGGACAGGGGCACCCCCGCTCCTGAGGGGGGTTGAAGCTTTCTTT. Its protein product is CASSLGTGAPPLLRGVEAFF.

The J gene is TRBJ1-1, the V gene TRBV30; D is uncertain. The ends were cut back, 3 bases at V and 0 bases at J, with 5 bases in the middle. CDR3 length equals 12 residues. Germline CDR1 and CDR2: GTSNPN and SVGIG (reference sequence). The CDR3 protein is CAWSGVNTEAFF. The DNA of the CDR3 is TGTGCCTGGAGCGGGGTGAACACTGAAGCTTTCTTT.

The chain links TRBV4-2 to TRBJ1-2; D gene ambiguous. Germline lookup yields CDR1 LGHNA and CDR2 YNFKEQ. V was cut by 0 bases and J by 1 base, with 9 bases left in between. The CDR3 consists of 15 residues. The CDR3 loop reads CASSQEVTNNYGYTF. The DNA of the CDR3 is TGTGCCAGCAGCCAAGAGGTGACAAATAACTATGGCTACACCTTC.

This chain links TRBV15 with TRBJ2-5; 9 bases agree with TRBD2. The length of the CDR3 is 19 residues. V was clipped by 0 bases and J by 2 bases; unmatched bases: 13. Germline CDR1 LNHNV, CDR2 YYDKDF (reference sequence). The CDR3 sequence: CATSRDSPRAGGFQETQYF. The CDR3 DNA sequence: TGTGCCACCAGCAGAGATTCCCCCCGGGCGGGGGGGTTTCAAGAGACCCAGTACTTC.

This clone was seen more than once but under ten times. The V call is TRBV15, the J call TRBJ2-3, with D possibly being TRBD1 (6 bases). The CDR3 sequence is 16 residues long. Germline CDR1 is LNHNV and CDR2 is YYDKDF (reference sequence). V was pared by 5 bases and J by 0 bases, with 15 bases between. CDR3 amino acids: CATSGRQEFSTDTQYF. CDR3 DNA: TGTGCCACCAGCGGACGACAGGAATTTAGCACAGATACGCAGTATTTT.

This chain connects TRBV5-4 to TRBJ2-5; the match to TRBD1 covers 7 bases. Germline values: CDR1 SGHNT, CDR2 YYREEE (reference sequence). This CDR3 spans 15 amino acids. Trimming removed 4 bases from V and 1 base from J; junction bases left unmatched: 7. CDR3 DNA: TGTGCCAGCAGCCCCCCGGGACAGCCCCAAGAGACCCAGTACTTC. It translates to CASSPPGQPQETQYF.